These 23 T cell receptor beta chains originate from one sample sequenced in a study of T-cell reconstitution after alpha-beta-depleted transplantation in children (dated by TCRdb to about 2016). Library method: PCR. Sequencing was carried out with an Illumina HiSeq 2500. TCR library preparation used molecular barcoding, with unique molecular identifiers applied to normalize quantification of the TCRbeta repertoire. TCRdb trimmed the raw reads at Q25, called clones with MiXCR and kept productive beta chains. Records with the same CDR3 protein are collapsed into one entry carrying the most frequent genes and DNA. The sample has about 580,000 distinct CDR3 sequences on record, under 30% of them singletons. The ten largest account for over 12% of the sample. Per the publication, the treatment or condition label means: allogeneic hematopoietic cell transplantation with graft depleted of TCRalphabeta T cells and CD19 B cells.

The sample was PBMCs, mostly from graft donor cells, taken 360 days after TCRalphabeta/CD19-depleted stem cell transplant. All receptors come from a boy under two years old who had a stem cell transplant for acute myeloid leukemia, so the T cells may come from the graft donor.

The gene calls are TRBV12-3 or TRBV12-4 and TRBJ1-1; D might be TRBD1 (6 bases). V shed 3 bases and J shed 7 bases, with 15 bases lying between them. The CDR3 covers 14 residues. In DNA form, the CDR3 reads TGTGCCAGCAGTTTCCCACAGGGCCCCCTTGAAGCTTTCTTT. Its translation is CASSFPQGPLEAFF.

This chain connects TRBV5-6 to TRBJ2-3, with D perhaps TRBD1 or TRBD2 (5 bases each). The V end lost 1 base, the J end lost 2 bases, and 8 bases lay between the germline ends. Germline lookup yields CDR1 SGHDT and CDR2 YYEEEE. The CDR3 totals 14 residues. DNA for the CDR3: TGTGCCAGCAGCTTGTGGGACGACACAGATACGCAGTATTTT. It codes for CASSLWDDTDTQYF.

The genes are TRBV7-8 and TRBJ2-6; 8 positions match TRBD1. This CDR3 comprises 18 residues. Losses at the gene ends were 1 base for V and 0 bases for J; bases not matched to a gene: 5. Germline values: CDR1 SGHVS, CDR2 FQNEAQ. The CDR3 DNA sequence: TGTGCCAGCAGCTTAGTGGACAGGGCGAACTCTGGGGCCAACGTCCTGACTTTC. Amino acids: CASSLVDRANSGANVLTF.

This clonotype was observed at least ten times. At one of its ends the junction is not consistent with the germline gene, which may arise from a read error. V and J are TRBV25-1 and TRBJ2-1; possibly TRBD1 for D (6 bases). The germline V gene has CDR1 MGHDK and CDR2 SYGVNS. The CDR3 is 14 residues long. The CDR3 DNA sequence: TGTGCCAGCAGTGAACAGGGGTCCTACTATGAGCAGTTCTTC. It translates to CASSEQGSYYEQFF.

CDR3 region: CASSSRLGTGSYEQYF. The CDR3 DNA sequence: TGTGCCAGCAGCTCACGACTAGGGACAGGGAGCTACGAGCAGTACTTC. The J gene is TRBJ2-7, the V gene TRBV7-8, with 9 bases matching TRBD1. J lost 3 bases, V lost 4 bases, and 10 bases had no gene match. The CDR3 length is 16 residues. Germline CDR1 SGHVS, CDR2 FQNEAQ.

This clonotype was seen only a few times. The chain couples TRBV5-5 to TRBJ1-2; 7 bases are shared with TRBD1. The CDR3 consists of 15 residues. V gave up 1 base and J gave up 4 bases; unmatched junction bases: 7. Germline lookup yields CDR1 SGHKS and CDR2 YYEKEE (reference sequence). The CDR3: CASSLKGGSIYGYTF. Here the CDR3 DNA reads TGTGCCAGCAGCTTGAAAGGGGGCAGCATCTATGGCTACACCTTC.

This clonotype showed up many times. The chain joins TRBV5-1 to TRBJ2-5, with D possibly being TRBD2 (5 bases). The germline V gene encodes CDR1 SGHRS and CDR2 YFSETQ. The CDR3 runs to 13 residues. Trimming left V 4 bases short and J 1 base short, with 8 bases between. Here the CDR3 reads CASSGETQETQYF. In nucleotides, the CDR3 is TGCGCCAGCAGCGGGGAGACCCAAGAGACCCAGTACTTC.

This clonotype was counted only a few times. J is TRBJ2-7 and V is TRBV4-3; TRBD2 matches at 8 bases. This CDR3 has 15 residues. The ends lost 2 bases at V and 7 bases at J; junction bases unmatched: 10. From germline, CDR1 is LGHNA and CDR2 YSLEER. The CDR3 DNA reads TGCGCCAGCAGCCAATACGCGGGGGGACCCTGGGAGCAGTACTTC. Protein sequence: CASSQYAGGPWEQYF.

In its sample, this clonotype was seen a few times. The chain recombines TRBV15 with TRBJ2-2; D may match TRBD1 or TRBD2 (7 bases each). This CDR3 contains 15 residues. V lost 6 bases and J 3 bases, leaving 14 bases between the germline ends. CDR1 and CDR2 (germline): LNHNV, YYDKDF (reference sequence). CDR3 bases: TGTGCCACCAGTTCCCAGGGGGGGTACACCGGGGAGCTGTTTTTT. As protein: CATSSQGGYTGELFF.

This clonotype was detected only once. J is TRBJ2-4 and V is TRBV7-2, with D perhaps matching TRBD1 or TRBD2 (6 bases each). Germline V gives CDR1 SGHTA, CDR2 FQGNSA. The CDR3 covers 14 residues. V lost 2 bases and J lost 6, with 11 bases in between. CDR3 nucleotide sequence: TGTGCCAGCAGCTTATACGGGGGCGGAAACATTCAGTACTTC. Translation gives CASSLYGGGNIQYF.

This chain uses TRBV12-3 or TRBV12-4 with TRBJ2-7, with D perhaps matching TRBD2 (5 bases). Trimming pared 1 base from V and 4 bases from J, leaving 8 bases between. The CDR3 extends over 13 amino acids. CDR3 in amino acids: CASSLVGGYEQYF. CDR3 nucleotide sequence: TGTGCCAGCAGTTTAGTTGGAGGATACGAGCAGTACTTC.

The gene calls are TRBV5-5 and TRBJ2-1, with 9 bases fitting TRBD1. Germline V gene sequence: CDR1 SGHKS, CDR2 YYEKEE (reference sequence). With 3 bases clipped from V and 4 bases from J, the junction kept 5 bases outside the gene matches. CDR3 size: 15 residues. The CDR3 DNA sequence: TGTGCCAGCAGCTCACAGGGGGCTGGTTACAATGAGCAGTTCTTC. Protein product: CASSSQGAGYNEQFF.

This sequence joins TRBV12-3 or TRBV12-4 and TRBJ1-1, with TRBD1 matching over 9 bases. The CDR3 is 15 residues long. The ends lost 6 bases at V and 4 bases at J; junction bases unmatched: 9. The DNA for the CDR3 is TGTGCCAGCAGGGTACAACAGGGGGCGAGCACTGAAGCTTTCTTT. Its protein is CASRVQQGASTEAFF.

The V gene is TRBV5-5, the J gene TRBJ2-5; D perhaps matches TRBD2 (6 bases). The V end was cut by 4 bases, the J end by 1 base, with 14 bases between. The CDR3 is 15 residues long. Germline V lookup: CDR1 SGHKS, CDR2 YYEKEE (reference sequence). The CDR3 loop reads CASSLSPGLQETQYF. CDR3 in DNA: TGTGCCAGCAGCCTTTCTCCGGGACTCCAAGAGACCCAGTACTTC.

This rearrangement joins TRBV12-3 or TRBV12-4 to TRBJ1-2, with D perhaps TRBD1 (5 bases). The CDR3 extends over 14 amino acids. V lost 5 bases to trimming and J lost 4 bases, with 14 bases between them. The CDR3, as DNA: TGTGCCAGCAGTGCGCCGGGGGAAGCCTATGGCTACACCTTC. Translating it yields CASSAPGEAYGYTF.

The gene calls are TRBV4-3 and TRBJ2-1, with no clear D. V dropped 4 bases and J dropped 4 bases, with 11 bases sitting between them. This CDR3 spans 14 amino acids. Germline CDR1 LGHNA, CDR2 YSLEER. The CDR3 DNA reads as TGCGCCAGCAGCCTCTCTTACGGGTACAATGAGCAGTTCTTC. Its translation is CASSLSYGYNEQFF.

The chain recombines TRBV7-9 with TRBJ2-2; D not resolved. The CDR3 length is 12 residues. V was pared by 8 bases and J by 8 bases, with 12 bases between. CDR1 and CDR2 (germline): SEHNR, FQNEAQ (reference sequence). CDR3 sequence reads: CASLNRGGELFF. CDR3 nucleotides: TGTGCCAGCCTCAACCGCGGTGGGGAGCTGTTTTTT. Full variable domain (rest looked up from reference TRBV7-9 and TRBJ2-2): DTGVSQNPRHKITKRGQNVTFRCDPISEHNRLYWYRQTLGQGPEFLTYFQNEAQLEKSRLLSDRFSAERPKGSFSTLEIQRTEQGDSAMYLCASLNRGGELFFGEGSRLTVL.

This clonotype has just a few counts. This chain connects TRBV20-1 to TRBJ1-2; 7 bases are a match to TRBD1. Looked up from germline, CDR1 is DFQATT and CDR2 is SNEGSKA (reference sequence). The CDR3 consists of 15 residues. The junction had 11 bases not matched to a gene; V was cut back by 5 bases and J by 2 bases. The CDR3 nucleotides read TGCAGTGCTCCCCAACAGGGGTCCCCCAACTATGGCTACACCTTC. Translated: CSAPQQGSPNYGYTF.

The J gene is TRBJ1-2, the V gene TRBV7-2, with D unclear. Germline V gives CDR1 SGHTA, CDR2 FQGNSA. This CDR3 has 16 amino acids. The V and J ends lost 2 bases and 8 bases respectively, with 21 bases between them. CDR3 nucleotide sequence: TGTGCCAGCAGCTTAAGCCTTACCCCCCCACGGGAAGGCTACACCTTC. Amino acids: CASSLSLTPPREGYTF.

In this sample, this clonotype turned up many times. This chain uses TRBV12-3 or TRBV12-4 with TRBJ2-7; the match to TRBD1 covers 7 bases. Trimming took 5 bases from V and 5 from J; bases not matched to a gene: 3. The CDR3 runs to 12 residues. The CDR3 sequence: CASSDGTDEQYF. The CDR3 DNA reads as TGTGCCAGCAGTGACGGGACAGACGAGCAGTACTTC.

This clonotype occurred a few times. J is TRBJ2-6 and V is TRBV5-1; no clear D. Trimming took off 0 bases at V and 0 bases at J, with 10 bases between the two ends. Per germline, CDR1 SGHRS and CDR2 YFSETQ. The CDR3 consists of 17 residues. The CDR3, as DNA: TGCGCCAGCAGCTTGGTGACGGCACGCTCTGGGGCCAACGTCCTGACTTTC. Amino acids: CASSLVTARSGANVLTF.

This clonotype was counted many times. Here the CDR3 DNA reads TGCAGTGCTAGAGCAAAGGGACAGTACACCGGGGAGCTGTTTTTT. This translates into CSARAKGQYTGELFF. The V call is TRBV20-1, the J call TRBJ2-2; 7 nucleotides agree with TRBD1. The length of the CDR3 is 15 residues. V lost 1 base to trimming and J lost 3 bases; unmatched junction nucleotides: 5. The germline CDR1 and CDR2 sequences are DFQATT and SNEGSKA (reference sequence).

The gene calls are TRBV6-5 and TRBJ1-6, with 7 bases fitting TRBD1. With 2 bases clipped from V and 5 bases from J, the junction kept 6 bases outside the gene matches. Germline CDR1 reads MNHEY; CDR2 reads SVGAGI. The CDR3 runs 16 residues. In nucleotides, the CDR3 is TGTGCCAGCAGTTACCGTCCGACAGGGAATAATTCACCCCTCCACTTT. This encodes CASSYRPTGNNSPLHF.